The entry below gives a single TCR beta chain sequence along with its context. The antigen is undetermined. This entry belongs to a study of T-cell memory formation after mild COVID-19. Study findings and constraints: Several responding clones turned up in pre-infection memory, indicating that cross-reactive memory may have taken part.

Each CDR3 protein is one row after TCRdb ran MiXCR on the 5' RACE reads. Of 45,000 to 65,000 distinct CDR3 sequences in the sample, roughly a tenth were seen once. Germline V gene sequence: CDR1 LNHDA, CDR2 SQIVND (reference sequence). V lost 7 bases to trimming and J lost 2 bases, with 11 bases between them. The CDR3 has 13 amino acids. Sequencing used PBMCs or a T cell subset sorted from them (not recorded which). The chain employs TRBV19 and TRBJ2-5, with D possibly matching TRBD2 (6 bases). The source of this sequence is an adult woman who had mild COVID-19 (a few samples of this study predate the infection). Cell type and time point are not known. The CDR3 region has the DNA TGTGCCAGTAATACCGGACTACAAGAGACCCAGTACTTC. It is translated as CASNTGLQETQYF. Supplemented by reference TRBV19 and TRBJ2-5, the full variable domain reads DGGITQSPKYLFRKEGQNVTLSCEQNLNHDAMYWYRQDPGQGLRLIYYSQIVNDFQKGDIAEGYSVSREKKESFPLTVTSAQKNPTAFYLCASNTGLQETQYFGPGTRLLVL.